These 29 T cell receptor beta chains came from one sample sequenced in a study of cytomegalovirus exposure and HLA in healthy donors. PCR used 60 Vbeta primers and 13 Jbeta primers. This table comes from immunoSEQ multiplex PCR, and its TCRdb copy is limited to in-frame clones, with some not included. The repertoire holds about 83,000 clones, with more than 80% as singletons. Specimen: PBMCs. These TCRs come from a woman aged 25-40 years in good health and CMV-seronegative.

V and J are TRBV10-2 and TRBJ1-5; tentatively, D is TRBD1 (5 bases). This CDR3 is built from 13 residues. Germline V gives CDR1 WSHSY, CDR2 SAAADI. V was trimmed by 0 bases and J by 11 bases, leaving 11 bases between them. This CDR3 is CASSESLRGSQHF. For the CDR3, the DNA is TGCGCCAGCAGTGAGTCATTAAGGGGTTCCCAGCATTTT.

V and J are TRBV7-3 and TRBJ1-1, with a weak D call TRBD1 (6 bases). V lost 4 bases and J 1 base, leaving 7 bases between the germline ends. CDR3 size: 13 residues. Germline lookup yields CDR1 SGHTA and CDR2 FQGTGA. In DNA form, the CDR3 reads TGTGCCAGCAGCTCGACAGGGAACACTGAAGCTTTCTTT. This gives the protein CASSSTGNTEAFF.

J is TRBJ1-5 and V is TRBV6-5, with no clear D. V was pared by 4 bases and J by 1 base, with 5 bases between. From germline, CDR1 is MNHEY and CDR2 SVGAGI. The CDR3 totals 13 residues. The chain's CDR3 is CASSFQSNQPQHF. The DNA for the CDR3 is TGTGCCAGCAGTTTTCAAAGCAATCAGCCCCAGCATTTT.

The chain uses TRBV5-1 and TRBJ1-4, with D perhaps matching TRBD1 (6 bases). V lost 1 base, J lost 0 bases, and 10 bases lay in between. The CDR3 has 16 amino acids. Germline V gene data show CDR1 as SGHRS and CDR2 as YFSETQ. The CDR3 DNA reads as TGCGCCAGCAGCTTGTGGGACACCTCAACTAATGAAAAACTGTTTTTT. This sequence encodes CASSLWDTSTNEKLFF.

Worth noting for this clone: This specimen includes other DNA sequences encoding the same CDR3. The CDR3 DNA sequence: TGTGCCAGCAGCTTAGGACAGTCGAACACTGAAGCTTTCTTT. Encoded protein: CASSLGQSNTEAFF. This sequence joins TRBV7-9 and TRBJ1-1, with a possible D match to TRBD1 (5 bases). The CDR3 length is 14 residues. The ends were cut back, 1 base at V and 1 base at J, with 7 bases in the middle. Germline CDR1 is SEHNR and CDR2 is FQNEAQ (reference sequence). Full variable domain (outside the CDR3, taken from reference TRBV7-9 and TRBJ1-1): DTGVSQNPRHKITKRGQNVTFRCDPISEHNRLYWYRQTLGQGPEFLTYFQNEAQLEKSRLLSDRFSAERPKGSFSTLEIQRTEQGDSAMYLCASSLGQSNTEAFFGQGTRLTVV.

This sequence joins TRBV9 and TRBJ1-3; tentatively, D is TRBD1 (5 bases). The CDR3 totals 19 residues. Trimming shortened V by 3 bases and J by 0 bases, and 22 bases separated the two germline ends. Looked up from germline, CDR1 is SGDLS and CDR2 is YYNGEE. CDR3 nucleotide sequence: TGTGCCAGCAGCGCACCCGGGGGACCACGACAGAACTCTGGAAACACCATATATTTT. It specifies CASSAPGGPRQNSGNTIYF.

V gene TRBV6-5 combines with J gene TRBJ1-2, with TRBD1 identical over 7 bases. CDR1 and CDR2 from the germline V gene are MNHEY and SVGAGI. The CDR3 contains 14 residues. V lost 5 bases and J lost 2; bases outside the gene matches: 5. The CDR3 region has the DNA TGTGCCAGCAGTGGCATAGGGGGCAACTATGGCTACACCTTC. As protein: CASSGIGGNYGYTF.

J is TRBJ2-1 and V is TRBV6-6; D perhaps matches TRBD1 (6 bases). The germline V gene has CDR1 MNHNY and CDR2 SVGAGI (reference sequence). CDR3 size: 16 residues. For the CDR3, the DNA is TGTACAGCCAGAGGGGACATGGGCGATCGGAACAATGAGCAGTTCTTC. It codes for CTARGDMGDRNNEQFF.

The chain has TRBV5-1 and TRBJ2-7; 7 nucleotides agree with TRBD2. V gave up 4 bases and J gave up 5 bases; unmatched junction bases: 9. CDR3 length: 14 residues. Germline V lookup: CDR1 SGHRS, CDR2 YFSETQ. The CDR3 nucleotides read TGCGCCAGCAGCCCTCGTGGTAGCGGGCACGAGCAGTACTTC. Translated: CASSPRGSGHEQYF.

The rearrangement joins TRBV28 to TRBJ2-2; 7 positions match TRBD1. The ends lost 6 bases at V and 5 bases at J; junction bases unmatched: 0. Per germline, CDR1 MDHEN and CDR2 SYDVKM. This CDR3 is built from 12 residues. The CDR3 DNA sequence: TGTGCCAGCAGGACAGGGACCGGGGAGCTGTTTTTT. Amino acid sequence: CASRTGTGELFF.

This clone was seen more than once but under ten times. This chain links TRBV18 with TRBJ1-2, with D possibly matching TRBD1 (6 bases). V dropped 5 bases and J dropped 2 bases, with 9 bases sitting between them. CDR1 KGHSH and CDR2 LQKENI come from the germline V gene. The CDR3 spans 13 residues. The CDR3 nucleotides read TGTGCCAGCTCAACCGACAGGAACTATGGCTACACCTTC. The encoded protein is CASSTDRNYGYTF.

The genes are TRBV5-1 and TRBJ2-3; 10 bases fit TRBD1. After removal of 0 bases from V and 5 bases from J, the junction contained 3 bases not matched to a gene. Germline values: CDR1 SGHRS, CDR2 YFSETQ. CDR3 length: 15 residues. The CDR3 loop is CASSLETGGKDTQYF. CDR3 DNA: TGCGCCAGCAGCTTGGAGACAGGGGGCAAAGATACGCAGTATTTT.

CDR3 in DNA: TGTGCCAGCGGCCTGTCAGGCAGGGGCTATGGCTACACCTTC. It encodes CASGLSGRGYGYTF. The chain has TRBV6-5 and TRBJ1-2, with D perhaps TRBD1 (6 bases). The V gene lost 8 bases and the J gene lost 4 bases, with 17 bases spanning the gap. The CDR3 contains 14 residues. Germline lookup yields CDR1 MNHEY and CDR2 SVGAGI.

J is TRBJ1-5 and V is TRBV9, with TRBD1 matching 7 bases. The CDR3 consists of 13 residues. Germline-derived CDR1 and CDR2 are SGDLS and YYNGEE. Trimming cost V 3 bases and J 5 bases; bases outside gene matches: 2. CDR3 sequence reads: CASSEGTDQPQHF. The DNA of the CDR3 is TGTGCCAGCAGCGAGGGGACAGATCAGCCCCAGCATTTT.

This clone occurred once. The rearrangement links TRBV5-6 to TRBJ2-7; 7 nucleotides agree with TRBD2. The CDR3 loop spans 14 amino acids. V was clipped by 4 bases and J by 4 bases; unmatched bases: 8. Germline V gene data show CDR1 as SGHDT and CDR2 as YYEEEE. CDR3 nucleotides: TGTGCCAGCAGCGGGCGGGGGAAGGGGTACGAGCAGTACTTC. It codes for CASSGRGKGYEQYF.

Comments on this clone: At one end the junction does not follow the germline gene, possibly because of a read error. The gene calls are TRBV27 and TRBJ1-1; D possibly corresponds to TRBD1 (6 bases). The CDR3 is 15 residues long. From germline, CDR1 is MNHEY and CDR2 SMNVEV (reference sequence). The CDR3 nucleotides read TGTACCAGCAGAGCTCGACAGGTTCTGAACACTGAAGCTTTCTTT. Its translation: CTSRARQVLNTEAFF.

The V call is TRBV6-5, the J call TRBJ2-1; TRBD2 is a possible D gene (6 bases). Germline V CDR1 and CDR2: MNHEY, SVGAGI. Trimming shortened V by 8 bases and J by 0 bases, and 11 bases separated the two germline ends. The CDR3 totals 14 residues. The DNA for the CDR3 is TGTGCCAGCGGAGGGGTCAGCTCCTACAATGAGCAGTTCTTC. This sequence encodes CASGGVSSYNEQFF.

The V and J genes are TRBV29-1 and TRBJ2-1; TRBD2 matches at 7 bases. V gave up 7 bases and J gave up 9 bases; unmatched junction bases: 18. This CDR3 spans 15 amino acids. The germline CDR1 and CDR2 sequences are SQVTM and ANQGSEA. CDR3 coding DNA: TGCAGCGAAAAACACGAGCGGGATAGGTCTGGTGAGCAGTTCTTC. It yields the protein CSEKHERDRSGEQFF.

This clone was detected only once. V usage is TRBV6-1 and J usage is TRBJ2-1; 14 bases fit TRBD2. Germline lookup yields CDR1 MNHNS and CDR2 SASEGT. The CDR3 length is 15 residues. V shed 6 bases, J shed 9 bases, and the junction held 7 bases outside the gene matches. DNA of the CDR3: TGTGCCAGCAGCCCCGGGACTAGCGGGAGTCGTGAGCAGTTCTTC. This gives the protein CASSPGTSGSREQFF.

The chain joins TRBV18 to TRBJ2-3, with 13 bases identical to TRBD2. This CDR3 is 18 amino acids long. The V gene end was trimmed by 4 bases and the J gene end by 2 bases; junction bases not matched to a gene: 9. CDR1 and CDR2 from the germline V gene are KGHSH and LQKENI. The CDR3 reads CASSRRTSGGPTTDTQYF. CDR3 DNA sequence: TGTGCCAGCTCACGACGGACTAGCGGGGGCCCGACCACAGATACGCAGTATTTT.

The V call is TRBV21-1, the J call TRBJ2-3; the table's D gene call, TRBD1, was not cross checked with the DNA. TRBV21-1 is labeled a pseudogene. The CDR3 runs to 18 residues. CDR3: CASSKVEVGGQGTDTQYF. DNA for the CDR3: TGTGCCAGCAGCAAAGTAGAGGTAGGGGGACAGGGAACAGATACGCAGTATTTT.

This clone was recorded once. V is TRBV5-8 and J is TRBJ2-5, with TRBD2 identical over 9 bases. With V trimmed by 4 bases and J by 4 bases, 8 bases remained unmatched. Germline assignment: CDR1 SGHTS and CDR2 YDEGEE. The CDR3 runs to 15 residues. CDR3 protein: CASSRGTAGGETQYF. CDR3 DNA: TGTGCCAGCAGCAGGGGGACAGCGGGGGGAGAGACCCAGTACTTC.

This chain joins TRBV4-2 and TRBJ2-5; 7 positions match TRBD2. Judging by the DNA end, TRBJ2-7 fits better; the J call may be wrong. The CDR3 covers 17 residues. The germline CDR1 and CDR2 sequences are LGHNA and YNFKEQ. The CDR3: CASSPTSAQRGTYEQYF. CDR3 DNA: TGTGCCAGCAGCCCCACGTCGGCCCAGCGGGGCACCTACGAGCAGTACTTC.

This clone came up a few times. The CDR3 loop is CASSNTGDYGYTF. The DNA for the CDR3 is TGTGCCAGCAGCAATACAGGGGACTATGGCTACACCTTC. The J gene is TRBJ1-2, the V gene TRBV5-4; 7 bases align to TRBD1. This CDR3 spans 13 amino acids. V shed 4 bases and J 3 bases; nucleotides not matched to a gene: 3. Germline V lookup: CDR1 SGHNT, CDR2 YYREEE (reference sequence).

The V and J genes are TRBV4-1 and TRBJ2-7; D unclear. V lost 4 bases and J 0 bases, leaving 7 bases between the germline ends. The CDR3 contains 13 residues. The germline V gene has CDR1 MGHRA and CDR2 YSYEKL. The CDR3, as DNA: TGCGCCAGCAGCCGCGGCGGCTCCTACGAGCAGTACTTC. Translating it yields CASSRGGSYEQYF.

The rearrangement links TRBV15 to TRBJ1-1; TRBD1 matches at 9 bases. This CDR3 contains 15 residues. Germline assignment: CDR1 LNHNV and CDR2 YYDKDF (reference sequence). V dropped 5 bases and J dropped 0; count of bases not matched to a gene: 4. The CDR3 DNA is TGTGCCACCAGCTTCGGACAGGGGCTGAACACTGAAGCTTTCTTT. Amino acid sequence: CATSFGQGLNTEAFF.

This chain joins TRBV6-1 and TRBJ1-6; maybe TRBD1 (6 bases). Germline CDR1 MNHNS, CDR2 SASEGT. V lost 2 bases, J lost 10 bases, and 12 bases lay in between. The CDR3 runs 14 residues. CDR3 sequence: CASSELQGYSPLHF. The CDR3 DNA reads TGTGCCAGCAGTGAACTACAGGGTTACTCACCCCTCCACTTT.

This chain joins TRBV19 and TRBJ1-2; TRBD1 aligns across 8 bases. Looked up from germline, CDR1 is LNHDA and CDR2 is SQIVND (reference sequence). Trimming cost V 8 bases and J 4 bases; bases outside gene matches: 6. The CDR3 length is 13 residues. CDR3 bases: TGTGCCAGTGAATCCGGGACAGGCTATGGCTACACCTTC. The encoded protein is CASESGTGYGYTF.

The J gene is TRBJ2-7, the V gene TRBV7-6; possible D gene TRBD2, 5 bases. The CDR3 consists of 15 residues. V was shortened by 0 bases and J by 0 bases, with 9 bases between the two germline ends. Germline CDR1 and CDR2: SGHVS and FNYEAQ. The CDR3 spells CASSLAVGSSYEQYF. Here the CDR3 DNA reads TGTGCCAGCAGCTTAGCGGTGGGGAGCTCCTACGAGCAGTACTTC.